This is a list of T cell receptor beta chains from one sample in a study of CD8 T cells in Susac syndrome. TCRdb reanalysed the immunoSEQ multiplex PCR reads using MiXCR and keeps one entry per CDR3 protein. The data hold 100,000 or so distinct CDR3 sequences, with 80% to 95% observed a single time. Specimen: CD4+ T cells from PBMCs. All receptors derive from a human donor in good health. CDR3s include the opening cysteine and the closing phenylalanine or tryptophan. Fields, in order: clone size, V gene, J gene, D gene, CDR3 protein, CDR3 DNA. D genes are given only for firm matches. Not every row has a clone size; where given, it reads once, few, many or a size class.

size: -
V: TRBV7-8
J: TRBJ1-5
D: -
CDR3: CASTLGGSHQPQHF
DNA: TGTGCCAGCACCTTGGGGGGGTCTCATCAGCCCCAGCATTTT

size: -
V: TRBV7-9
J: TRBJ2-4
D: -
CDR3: CASSFGSTYDTGNIQYF
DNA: TGTGCCAGCAGCTTTGGGTCCACCTACGACACTGGAAACATTCAGTACTTC

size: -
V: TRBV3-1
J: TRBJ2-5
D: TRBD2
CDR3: CASSRNPAGVEETQYF
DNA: TGTGCCAGCAGCCGAAACCCAGCGGGGGTGGAAGAGACCCAGTACTTC

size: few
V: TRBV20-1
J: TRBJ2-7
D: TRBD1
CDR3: CSARPGQDLSYEQYF
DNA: TGCAGTGCTAGACCCGGACAGGATCTCTCCTACGAGCAGTACTTC

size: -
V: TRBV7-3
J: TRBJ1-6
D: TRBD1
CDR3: CASSGGQGAFNSPLHF
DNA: TGTGCCAGCAGCGGGGGACAGGGGGCATTTAATTCACCCCTCCACTTT

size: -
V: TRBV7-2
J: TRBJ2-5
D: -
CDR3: CASSLGQAKQTQYF
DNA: TGTGCCAGCAGCTTAGGGCAGGCCAAGCAGACCCAGTACTTC

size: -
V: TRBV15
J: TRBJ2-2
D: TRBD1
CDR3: CATSIDRGYTGELFF
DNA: TGTGCCACCAGCATCGACAGGGGGTACACCGGGGAGCTGTTTTTT

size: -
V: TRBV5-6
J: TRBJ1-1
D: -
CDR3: CASSQSEGGGGMNTEAFF
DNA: TGTGCCAGCAGCCAGAGTGAGGGTGGTGGAGGGATGAACACTGAAGCTTTCTTT

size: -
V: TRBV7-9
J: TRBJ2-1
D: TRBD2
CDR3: CGTRESSYNEQFF
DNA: TGTGGCACGCGGGAGAGCTCCTACAATGAGCAGTTCTTC

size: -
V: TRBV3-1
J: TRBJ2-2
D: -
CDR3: CASRQGTGELFF
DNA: TGTGCCAGCAGGCAAGGGACTGGGGAGCTGTTTTTT